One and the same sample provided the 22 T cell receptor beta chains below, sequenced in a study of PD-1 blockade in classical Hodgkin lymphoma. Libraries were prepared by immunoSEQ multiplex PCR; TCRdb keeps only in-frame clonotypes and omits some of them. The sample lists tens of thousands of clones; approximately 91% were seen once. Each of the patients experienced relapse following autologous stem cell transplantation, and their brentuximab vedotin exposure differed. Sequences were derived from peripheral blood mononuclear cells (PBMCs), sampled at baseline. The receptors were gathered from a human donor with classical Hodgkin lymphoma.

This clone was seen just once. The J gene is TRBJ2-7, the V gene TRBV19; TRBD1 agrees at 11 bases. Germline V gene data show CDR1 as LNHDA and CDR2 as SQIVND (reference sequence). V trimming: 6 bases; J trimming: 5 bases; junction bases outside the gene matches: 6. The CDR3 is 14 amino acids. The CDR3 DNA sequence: TGTGCCAGTAGCACTCCGGGACAGGGGGACGAGCAGTACTTC. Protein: CASSTPGQGDEQYF.

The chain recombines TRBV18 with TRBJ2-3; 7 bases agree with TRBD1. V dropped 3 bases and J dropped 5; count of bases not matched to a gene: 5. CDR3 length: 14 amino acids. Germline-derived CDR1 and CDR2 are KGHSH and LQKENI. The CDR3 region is CASSPRQGGDTQYF. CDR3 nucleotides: TGTGCCAGCTCACCCCGACAGGGCGGAGATACGCAGTATTTT.

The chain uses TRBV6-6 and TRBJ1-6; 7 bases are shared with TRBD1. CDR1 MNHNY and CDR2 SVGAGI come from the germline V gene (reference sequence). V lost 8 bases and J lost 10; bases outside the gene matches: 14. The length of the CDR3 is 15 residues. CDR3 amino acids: CASGFLDRVTSPLHF. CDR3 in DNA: TGTGCCAGCGGATTTCTAGACAGGGTGACCTCACCCCTCCACTTT.

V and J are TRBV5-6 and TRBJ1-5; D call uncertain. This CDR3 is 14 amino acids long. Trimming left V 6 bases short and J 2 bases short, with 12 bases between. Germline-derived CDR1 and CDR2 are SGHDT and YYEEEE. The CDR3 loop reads CASTIGGGNQPQHF. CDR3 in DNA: TGTGCCAGCACTATTGGCGGGGGCAATCAGCCCCAGCATTTT.

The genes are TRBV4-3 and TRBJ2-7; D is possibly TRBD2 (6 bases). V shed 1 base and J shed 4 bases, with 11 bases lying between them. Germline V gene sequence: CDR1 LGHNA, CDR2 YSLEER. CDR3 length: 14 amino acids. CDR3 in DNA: TGCGCCAGCAGCCAAGGGGCTAGCGAATACGAGCAGTACTTC. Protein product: CASSQGASEYEQYF.

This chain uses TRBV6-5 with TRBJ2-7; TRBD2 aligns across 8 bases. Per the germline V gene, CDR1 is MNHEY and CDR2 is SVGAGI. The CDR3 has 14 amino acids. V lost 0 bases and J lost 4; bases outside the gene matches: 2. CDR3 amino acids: CASSYSSGSYEQYF. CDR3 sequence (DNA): TGTGCCAGCAGTTACTCAAGCGGGAGTTACGAGCAGTACTTC.

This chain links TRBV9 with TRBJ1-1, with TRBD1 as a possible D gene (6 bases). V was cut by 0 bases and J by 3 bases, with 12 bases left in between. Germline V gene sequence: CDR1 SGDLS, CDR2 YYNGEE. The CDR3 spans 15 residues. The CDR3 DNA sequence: TGTGCCAGCAGCGTAGAGGGGGGCGGATACACTGAAGCTTTCTTT. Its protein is CASSVEGGGYTEAFF.

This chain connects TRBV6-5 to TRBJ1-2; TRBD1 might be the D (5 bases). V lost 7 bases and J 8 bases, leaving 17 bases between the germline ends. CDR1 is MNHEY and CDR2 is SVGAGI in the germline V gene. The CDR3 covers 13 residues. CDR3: CASTLKRGDGYTF. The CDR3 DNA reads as TGTGCCAGCACCCTCAAGCGCGGGGACGGCTACACCTTC.

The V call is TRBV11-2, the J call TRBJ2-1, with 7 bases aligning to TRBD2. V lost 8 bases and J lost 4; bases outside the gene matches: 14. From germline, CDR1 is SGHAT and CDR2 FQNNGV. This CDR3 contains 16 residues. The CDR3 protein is CASYRAGAISYNEQFF. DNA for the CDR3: TGTGCCAGCTACCGCGCGGGAGCGATATCTTACAATGAGCAGTTCTTC.

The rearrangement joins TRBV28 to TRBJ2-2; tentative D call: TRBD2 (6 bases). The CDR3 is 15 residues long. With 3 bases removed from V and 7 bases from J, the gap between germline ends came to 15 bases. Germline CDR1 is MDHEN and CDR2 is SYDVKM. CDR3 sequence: CASSFVYGRGGELFF. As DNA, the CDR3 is TGTGCCAGCAGTTTCGTATACGGGAGAGGCGGGGAGCTGTTTTTT.

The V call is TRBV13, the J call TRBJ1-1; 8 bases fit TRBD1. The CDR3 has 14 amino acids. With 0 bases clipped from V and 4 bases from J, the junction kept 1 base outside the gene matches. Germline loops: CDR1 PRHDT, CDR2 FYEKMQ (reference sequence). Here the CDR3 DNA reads TGTGCCAGCAGCTTAGGGCAGGGGGCCACTGAAGCTTTCTTT. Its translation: CASSLGQGATEAFF. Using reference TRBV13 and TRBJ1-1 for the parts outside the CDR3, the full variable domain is AAGVIQSPRHLIKEKRETATLKCYPIPRHDTVYWYQQGPGQDPQFLISFYEKMQSDKGSIPDRFSAQQFSDYHSELNMSSLELGDSALYFCASSLGQGATEAFFGQGTRLTVV.

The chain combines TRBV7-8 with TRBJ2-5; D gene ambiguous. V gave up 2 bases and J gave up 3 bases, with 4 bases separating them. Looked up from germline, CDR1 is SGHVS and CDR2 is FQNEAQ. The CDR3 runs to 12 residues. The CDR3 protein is CASSLKKETQYF. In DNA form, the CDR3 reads TGTGCCAGCAGCTTAAAAAAAGAGACCCAGTACTTC.

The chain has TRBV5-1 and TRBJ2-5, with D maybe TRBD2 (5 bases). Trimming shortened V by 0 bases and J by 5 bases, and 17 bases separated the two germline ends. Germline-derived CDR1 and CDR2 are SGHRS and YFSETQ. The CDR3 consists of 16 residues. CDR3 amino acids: CASSLGFPAAQETQYF. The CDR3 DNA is TGCGCCAGCAGCTTGGGTTTTCCAGCGGCCCAGGAGACCCAGTACTTC.

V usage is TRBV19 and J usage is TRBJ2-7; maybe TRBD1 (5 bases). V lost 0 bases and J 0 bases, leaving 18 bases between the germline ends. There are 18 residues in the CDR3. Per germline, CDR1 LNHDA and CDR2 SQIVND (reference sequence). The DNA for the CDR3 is TGTGCCAGTAGTATAGATCGCCCCTCCCAAAGGGGCTCCTACGAGCAGTACTTC. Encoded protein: CASSIDRPSQRGSYEQYF. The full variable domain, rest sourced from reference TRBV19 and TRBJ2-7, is DGGITQSPKYLFRKEGQNVTLSCEQNLNHDAMYWYRQDPGQGLRLIYYSQIVNDFQKGDIAEGYSVSREKKESFPLTVTSAQKNPTAFYLCASSIDRPSQRGSYEQYFGPGTRLTVT.

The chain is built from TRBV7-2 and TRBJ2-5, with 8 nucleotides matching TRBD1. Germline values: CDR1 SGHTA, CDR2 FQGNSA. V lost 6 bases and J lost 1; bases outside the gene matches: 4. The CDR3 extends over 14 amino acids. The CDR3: CASRPDRGQETQYF. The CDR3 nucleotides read TGTGCCAGCAGACCTGACAGGGGCCAAGAGACCCAGTACTTC.

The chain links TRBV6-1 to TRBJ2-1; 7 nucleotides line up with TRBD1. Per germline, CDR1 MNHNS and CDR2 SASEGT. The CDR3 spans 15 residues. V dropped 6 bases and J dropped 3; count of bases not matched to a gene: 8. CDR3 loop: CASSELWTGYNEQFF. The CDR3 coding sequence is TGTGCCAGCAGCGAATTATGGACAGGCTACAATGAGCAGTTCTTC.

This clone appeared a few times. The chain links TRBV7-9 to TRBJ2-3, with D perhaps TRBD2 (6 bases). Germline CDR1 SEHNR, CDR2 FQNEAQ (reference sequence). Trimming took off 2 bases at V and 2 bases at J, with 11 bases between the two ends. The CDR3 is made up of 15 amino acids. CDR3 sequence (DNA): TGTGCCAGCAGCTTACAGACGGACTACACAGATACGCAGTATTTT. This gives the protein CASSLQTDYTDTQYF.

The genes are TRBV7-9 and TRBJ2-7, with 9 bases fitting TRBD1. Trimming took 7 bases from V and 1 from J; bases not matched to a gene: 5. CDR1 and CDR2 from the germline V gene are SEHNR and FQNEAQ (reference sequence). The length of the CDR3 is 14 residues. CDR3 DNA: TGTGCCAGCACCCTCGGGACAGGGTCCTACGAGCAGTACTTC. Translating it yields CASTLGTGSYEQYF.

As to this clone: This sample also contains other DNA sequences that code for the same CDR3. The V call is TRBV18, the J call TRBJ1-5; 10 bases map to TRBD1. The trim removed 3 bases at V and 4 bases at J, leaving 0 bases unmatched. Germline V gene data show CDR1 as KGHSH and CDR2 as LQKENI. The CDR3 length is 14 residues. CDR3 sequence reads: CASSPGQGNQPQHF. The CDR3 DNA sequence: TGTGCCAGCTCACCGGGACAGGGGAATCAGCCCCAGCATTTT.

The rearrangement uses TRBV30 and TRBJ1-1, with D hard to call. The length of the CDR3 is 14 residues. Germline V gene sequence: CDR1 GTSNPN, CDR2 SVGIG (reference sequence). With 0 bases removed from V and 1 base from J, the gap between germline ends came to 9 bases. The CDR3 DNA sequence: TGTGCCTGGAGTGTGGGGATAAGGAACACTGAAGCTTTCTTT. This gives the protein CAWSVGIRNTEAFF.

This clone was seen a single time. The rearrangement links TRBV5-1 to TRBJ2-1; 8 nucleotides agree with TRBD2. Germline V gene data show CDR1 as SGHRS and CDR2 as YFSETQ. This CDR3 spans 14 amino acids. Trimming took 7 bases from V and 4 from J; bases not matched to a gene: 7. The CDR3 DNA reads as TGCGCCAGCGGAGCGGGAGCCAGATACAATGAGCAGTTCTTC. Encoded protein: CASGAGARYNEQFF. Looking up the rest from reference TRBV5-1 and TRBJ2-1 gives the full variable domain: KAGVTQTPRYLIKTRGQQVTLSCSPISGHRSVSWYQQTPGQGLQFLFEYFSETQRNKGNFPGRFSGRQFSNSRSEMNVSTLELGDSALYLCASGAGARYNEQFFGPGTRLTVL.

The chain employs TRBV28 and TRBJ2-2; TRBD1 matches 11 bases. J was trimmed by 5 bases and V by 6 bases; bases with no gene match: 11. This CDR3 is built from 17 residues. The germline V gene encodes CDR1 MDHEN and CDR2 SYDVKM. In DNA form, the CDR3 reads TGTGCCAGCAGAAGCCTTCGGACAGGGGGCGCGACCGGGGAGCTGTTTTTT. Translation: CASRSLRTGGATGELFF. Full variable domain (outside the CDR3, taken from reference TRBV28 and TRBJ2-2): DVKVTQSSRYLVKRTGEKVFLECVQDMDHENMFWYRQDPGLGLRLIYFSYDVKMKEKGDIPEGYSVSREKKERFSLILESASTNQTSMYLCASRSLRTGGATGELFFGEGSRLTVL.